Below, 28 T cell receptor beta chains from the same sample are listed, as sequenced in a study of control samples from healthy donors and cancer patients (dated by TCRdb to the early 2020s). The library was made by the immunoSEQ multiplex PCR assay. Imported from immuneACCESS, the table was reduced by TCRdb to in-frame sequences with V and J called. These copies leave out some clones; in studies compared against another copy, an unresolved V gene accounts for under half, and the cause of the remainder is not known. The sample yields approximately 120,000 clones; around 87% were counted once. The top ten clonotypes cover around 9.4% of the sample. Sequenced sample: blood. The receptors were gathered from a man aged 35-49 years in good health.

The chain joins TRBV15 to TRBJ2-7; TRBD2 matches 11 bases. Germline V lookup: CDR1 LNHNV, CDR2 YYDKDF (reference sequence). This CDR3 region has 15 residues. V dropped 0 bases and J dropped 6; count of bases not matched to a gene: 4. The CDR3 reads CATSRDHGTSGEQYF. The DNA of the CDR3 is TGTGCCACCAGCAGAGATCATGGGACTAGCGGCGAGCAGTACTTC.

The rearrangement uses TRBV19 and TRBJ1-2, with D uncertain. V was shortened by 5 bases and J by 4 bases, with 17 bases between the two germline ends. The CDR3 consists of 15 residues. CDR1 and CDR2 (germline): LNHDA, SQIVND (reference sequence). CDR3: CASSPSGENLYGYTF. CDR3 bases: TGTGCCAGTAGTCCCTCCGGAGAGAATCTCTATGGCTACACCTTC. The complete variable domain, with remaining parts taken from reference TRBV19 and TRBJ1-2, reads DGGITQSPKYLFRKEGQNVTLSCEQNLNHDAMYWYRQDPGQGLRLIYYSQIVNDFQKGDIAEGYSVSREKKESFPLTVTSAQKNPTAFYLCASSPSGENLYGYTFGSGTRLTVV.

The V gene is TRBV24-1, the J gene TRBJ2-1, with D tentatively TRBD1 or TRBD2 (5 bases each). The CDR3 loop spans 14 amino acids. Germline V gene sequence: CDR1 KGHDR, CDR2 SFDVKD. With 7 bases removed from V and 5 bases from J, the gap between germline ends came to 14 bases. CDR3 residues: CATSRPGPDNEQFF. The CDR3 DNA reads as TGTGCCACCAGCAGACCGGGGCCAGACAATGAGCAGTTCTTC.

This chain connects TRBV4-3 to TRBJ1-4, with TRBD1 identical over 8 bases. Per germline, CDR1 LGHNA and CDR2 YSLEER. This CDR3 region has 15 residues. Trimming removed 1 base from V and 5 bases from J; junction bases left unmatched: 3. The CDR3 loop is CASSQGGTGNEKLFF. CDR3 DNA: TGCGCCAGCAGCCAAGGGGGGACAGGAAATGAAAAACTGTTTTTT.

The J gene is TRBJ2-5, the V gene TRBV7-2, with no clear D. The V gene's germline CDR1 is SGHTA and CDR2 FQGNSA. The CDR3 has 14 amino acids. Trimming removed 0 bases at V and 4 bases at J, with 9 bases between. CDR3 amino acids: CASSLASPRETQYF. CDR3 sequence (DNA): TGTGCCAGCAGCTTAGCTTCGCCACGAGAGACCCAGTACTTC.

The chain joins TRBV5-1 to TRBJ1-2; a weak D match, TRBD1 (5 bases). V lost 2 bases, J lost 6 bases, and 8 bases lay in between. The germline CDR1 and CDR2 sequences are SGHRS and YFSETQ. The CDR3 is 12 amino acids. The CDR3 spells CASSFWGDGYTF. CDR3 sequence (DNA): TGCGCCAGCAGCTTTTGGGGGGATGGCTACACCTTC.

The chain carries TRBV27 and TRBJ2-1, with D unclear. The V gene's germline CDR1 is MNHEY and CDR2 SMNVEV (reference sequence). The V gene lost 2 bases and the J gene lost 7 bases, with 9 bases spanning the gap. There are 13 residues in the CDR3. DNA of the CDR3: TGTGCCAGCAGTTTAATGGTCGGTAATGAGCAGTTCTTC. Translation: CASSLMVGNEQFF.

This clone was counted once. The V and J genes are TRBV18 and TRBJ2-7; the D gene is possibly TRBD1 (5 bases). CDR1 KGHSH and CDR2 LQKENI come from the germline V gene. The CDR3 runs to 14 residues. The V end was cut by 1 base, the J end by 2 bases, with 9 bases between. The DNA of the CDR3 is TGTGCCAGCTCACCACGGGGCGGCCCCTACGAGCAGTACTTC. Encoded protein: CASSPRGGPYEQYF.

The chain has TRBV19 and TRBJ1-1, with 8 positions matching TRBD1. J gave up 1 base and V 4 bases, and 5 bases lay outside the gene matches. Germline CDR1 is LNHDA and CDR2 is SQIVND (reference sequence). The CDR3 totals 15 residues. CDR3 sequence reads: CASSRNGQGNTEAFF. The CDR3 DNA sequence: TGTGCCAGTAGTAGGAACGGACAGGGGAACACTGAAGCTTTCTTT.

The gene calls are TRBV19 and TRBJ1-5; D is ambiguous. This CDR3 is 13 amino acids long. Trimming removed 0 bases at V and 11 bases at J, with 11 bases between. Per germline, CDR1 LNHDA and CDR2 SQIVND (reference sequence). CDR3 DNA: TGTGCCAGTAGTATAGATCCACCGAGGGCCCAGCATTTT. This codes for CASSIDPPRAQHF.

This sequence joins TRBV5-4 and TRBJ2-1; 7 bases line up with TRBD2. Germline loops: CDR1 SGHNT, CDR2 YYREEE (reference sequence). This CDR3 is 15 amino acids long. After removal of 2 bases from V and 2 bases from J, the junction contained 4 bases not matched to a gene. This CDR3 reads CASSFQLATYNEQFF. The DNA of the CDR3 is TGTGCCAGCAGCTTTCAACTAGCGACCTACAATGAGCAGTTCTTC.

This chain joins TRBV18 and TRBJ1-1, with 8 bases that match TRBD1. With 3 bases clipped from V and 3 bases from J, the junction kept 6 bases outside the gene matches. Germline CDR1 KGHSH, CDR2 LQKENI. The CDR3 is 15 amino acids. The CDR3, as DNA: TGTGCCAGCTCACCGTCAGGGGGCCGGGACACTGAAGCTTTCTTT. It is translated as CASSPSGGRDTEAFF. Full variable domain (missing parts from reference TRBV18 and TRBJ1-1): NAGVMQNPRHLVRRRGQEARLRCSPMKGHSHVYWYRQLPEEGLKFMVYLQKENIIDESGMPKERFSAEFPKEGPSILRIQQVVRGDSAAYFCASSPSGGRDTEAFFGQGTRLTVV.

The rearrangement joins TRBV9 to TRBJ2-5; weak D call: TRBD2 (6 bases). Germline V gives CDR1 SGDLS, CDR2 YYNGEE. The CDR3 extends over 14 amino acids. V was shortened by 5 bases and J by 5 bases, with 16 bases between the two germline ends. The CDR3 DNA reads as TGTGCCAGCAGTGCAGGAGGGACTGTGGAGACCCAGTACTTC. Translating gives CASSAGGTVETQYF.

This clone has a single count. The V call is TRBV11-2, the J call TRBJ1-1; a weak D match, TRBD1 (5 bases). V lost 5 bases and J lost 2, with 9 bases in between. Per germline, CDR1 SGHAT and CDR2 FQNNGV. This CDR3 contains 13 residues. CDR3 residues: CASSPGVNTEAFF. In DNA, the CDR3 is TGTGCCAGCAGCCCGGGGGTAAACACTGAAGCTTTCTTT.

This chain uses TRBV5-1 with TRBJ2-2, with D perhaps matching TRBD2 (6 bases). Trimming stripped 4 bases from V and 5 bases from J, with 15 bases between. In germline, CDR1 is SGHRS, CDR2 YFSETQ. The CDR3 sequence is 15 residues long. In DNA, the CDR3 is TGCGCCAGCAGCGCTAGCGTGGGGGTGACCGGGGAGCTGTTTTTT. Protein: CASSASVGVTGELFF.

The chain joins TRBV24-1 to TRBJ1-4, with TRBD1 as a possible D gene (5 bases). The CDR3 has 14 residues. Trimming removed 3 bases from V and 8 bases from J, with 12 bases in between. Germline lookup yields CDR1 KGHDR and CDR2 SFDVKD. The CDR3 region has the DNA TGTGCCACCAGTGATCCCAACCGGGGGGAAAAACTGTTTTTT. This encodes CATSDPNRGEKLFF.

The chain couples TRBV5-4 to TRBJ1-1; D possibly corresponds to TRBD1 (6 bases). V lost 4 bases and J 4 bases, leaving 17 bases between the germline ends. There are 15 residues in the CDR3. CDR1 and CDR2 from the germline V gene are SGHNT and YYREEE (reference sequence). Written as DNA, the CDR3 is TGTGCCAGCAGCACTGGTGGGGGCCTCGGCACTGAAGCTTTCTTT. Protein product: CASSTGGGLGTEAFF.

The V call is TRBV11-3, the J call TRBJ1-1; D is unresolved. There are 15 residues in the CDR3. The V gene's germline CDR1 is SGHNT and CDR2 YENEEA. The ends were cut back, 5 bases at V and 4 bases at J, with 17 bases in the middle. The CDR3 region is CASSATVGSGTEAFF. CDR3 bases: TGTGCCAGCAGCGCTACGGTAGGGTCGGGCACTGAAGCTTTCTTT.

The chain has TRBV7-2 and TRBJ2-1; D not certain. Trimming removed 1 base at V and 0 bases at J, with 10 bases between. The CDR3 is 16 residues long. CDR1 is SGHTA and CDR2 is FQGNSA in the germline V gene. The CDR3 loop reads CASSLGSVPSYNEQFF. The CDR3 nucleotides are TGTGCCAGCAGCTTAGGGTCCGTACCCTCCTACAATGAGCAGTTCTTC.

This clone was seen once. The gene calls are TRBV6-5 and TRBJ1-2; maybe TRBD1 (5 bases). This CDR3 region has 14 residues. Trimming removed 6 bases at V and 4 bases at J, with 15 bases between. CDR1 and CDR2 (germline): MNHEY, SVGAGI. The CDR3 protein is CASRAPGGAYGYTF. CDR3 bases: TGTGCCAGCAGAGCACCTGGGGGTGCCTATGGCTACACCTTC.

The V gene is TRBV24-1, the J gene TRBJ1-2, with D possibly being TRBD1 (6 bases). Deletions cut 4 bases from V and 8 bases from J, with 22 bases between. The CDR3 covers 16 residues. The germline gives CDR1 KGHDR, CDR2 SFDVKD. CDR3: CATSEAGVKSLGGYTF. In DNA, the CDR3 is TGTGCCACCAGTGAGGCAGGGGTAAAATCGCTGGGGGGCTACACCTTC.

The chain uses TRBV2 and TRBJ2-1; D ambiguous. V lost 0 bases and J 13 bases, leaving 10 bases between the germline ends. Germline V gives CDR1 SNHLY, CDR2 FYNNEI. The CDR3 contains 12 residues. The CDR3 spells CASSEAARAQFF. CDR3 nucleotide sequence: TGTGCCAGCAGTGAAGCCGCCCGTGCCCAGTTCTTC.

The rearrangement uses TRBV10-3 and TRBJ2-5; D not resolved. Trimming left V 3 bases short and J 1 base short, with 6 bases between. The CDR3 loop spans 13 amino acids. Per the germline V gene, CDR1 is ENHRY and CDR2 is SYGVKD. The CDR3 DNA follows: TGTGCCATCAGTGACGGCAGCCAAGAGACCCAGTACTTC. Translated: CAISDGSQETQYF.

This sequence joins TRBV19 and TRBJ1-5; 7 nucleotides line up with TRBD1. Trimming removed 7 bases from V and 6 bases from J; junction bases left unmatched: 3. In germline, CDR1 is LNHDA, CDR2 SQIVND (reference sequence). CDR3 size: 12 residues. CDR3 in amino acids: CASTTGSQPQHF. The CDR3 DNA reads as TGTGCCAGTACGACAGGGTCTCAGCCCCAGCATTTT.

The chain combines TRBV10-1 with TRBJ2-5; TRBD2 might be the D (5 bases). Germline CDR1 and CDR2: WNHNN and SYGVQD (reference sequence). There are 15 residues in the CDR3. The V gene lost 0 bases and the J gene lost 9 bases, with 17 bases spanning the gap. CDR3 region: CASSESRGNKRAQYF. CDR3 sequence (DNA): TGCGCCAGCAGTGAGTCCCGGGGAAACAAGAGAGCCCAGTACTTC.

This sequence joins TRBV19 and TRBJ2-7, with D possibly matching TRBD1 (6 bases). Trimming shortened V by 1 base and J by 2 bases, and 12 bases separated the two germline ends. CDR1 and CDR2 from the germline V gene are LNHDA and SQIVND (reference sequence). The CDR3 runs 15 residues. In nucleotides, the CDR3 is TGTGCCAGTAGTATAGGGGCAGGGGCCCCCTACGAGCAGTACTTC. This translates into CASSIGAGAPYEQYF.

The V gene is TRBV13, the J gene TRBJ1-2; no definite D call. The CDR3 length is 14 residues. V lost 3 bases and J 7 bases, leaving 15 bases between the germline ends. The germline CDR1 and CDR2 sequences are PRHDT and FYEKMQ (reference sequence). The CDR3 protein is CASSLLAPDFGYTF. For the CDR3, the DNA is TGTGCCAGCAGCTTGTTGGCCCCGGACTTTGGCTACACCTTC.

This chain links TRBV18 with TRBJ2-5; D unclear. This CDR3 has 12 residues. Per the germline V gene, CDR1 is KGHSH and CDR2 is LQKENI. V dropped 6 bases and J dropped 1 base, with 6 bases sitting between them. The CDR3 region is CASSPSQETQYF. CDR3 in DNA: TGTGCCAGCTCCCCTTCCCAAGAGACCCAGTACTTC.